The TCR beta chain described here comes from a study of Graves' ophthalmopathy and Graves' hyperthyroidism (dated by TCRdb to 2016 to 2018). For the wider study: Peripheral blood was collected before any treatment was given, at the time of initial diagnosis. The study used TCR beta repertoire signatures to distinguish Graves' ophthalmopathy from Graves' hyperthyroidism and to predict progression to ophthalmopathy. In total, 135 blood samples were TCR-sequenced: roughly 45 ophthalmopathy, under 80 hyperthyroidism and approximately 17 hyperthyroidism-to-ophthalmopathy patients. To explore V-J signatures that distinguish ophthalmopathy from hyperthyroidism, a discovery set of about a hundred patients was enrolled, made up of about 40 with ophthalmopathy and 57 with stable hyperthyroidism. An independent validation cohort comprised about 20 hyperthyroidism patients and roughly 15 patients who later progressed from hyperthyroidism to ophthalmopathy. In roughly 6 hyperthyroidism patients, T-cell repertoires of thyroid tissue and blood were compared. After sampling, hyperthyroidism patients received methimazole starting at 30 mg daily, and ophthalmopathy patients received high-dose intravenous methylprednisolone. The 85 to 100 discovery patients were randomly split 7:3 into training and test sets.

For repertoire sequencing, TCR beta CDR3 regions were amplified from RNA transcripts. The first round of RT-PCR was done with HTBI primers and the Qiagen OneStep RT-PCR kit, and was followed by a second round of multiplex PCR, then size selection and purification. Libraries were sequenced paired-end with 100 bp reads on an Illumina HiSeq2000. In the authors' own workflow: SOAPnuke was used to process the reads, removing any read that contained adapters or uncalled bases, had a mean Phred below 15, or lacked an exact match to the constant primer or identifier. COPE v1.2.5 was used to merge high-quality paired reads. Each unique nucleotide sequence was treated as a clonotype, and MiTCR v1.1 was used to align the clonotypes to the IMGT TRB V, D and J references. Only V-J combinations with frequency above 0.0001 were analysed, covering around 99% of repertoires. For each V-J combination, a TCR clonal expansion and chaos score was defined as the ratio of F50 clonal expansion to chaos observed in the TCRdist matrix. Welch's t-statistics and random forest were used to reduce features to 10 to 15 V-J combinations, which were fed into a naive Bayes classifier. Thyroid-blood repertoire similarity was quantified with the Morisita-Horn index. The public reads were quality trimmed at Q25 with fastp and then assembled into clones with MiXCR by TCRdb, keeping productive beta chains. Rows are unified per CDR3 protein, each entry keeping the most common DNA and genes. The authors' filters were not applied to this entry. The sample records about 410,000 distinct CDR3 sequences, around 17% of which are singletons. In total, the top ten clones hold roughly 1.5% of the sample.

Many counts were recorded for this clonotype. Its specific antigen is unknown. No much larger clone is present one base from it, and per-base qualities are unavailable. Ophthalmopathy patients were characterized by moderately to severely active disease, a Clinical Activity Score of at least 3, a NOSPECS grade of at least 4, and a disease duration under 3 months. Anyone with other autoimmune diseases, uncontrolled infections, pregnancy or lactation was excluded from the study. Clinical symptoms, serum thyroxine, TRAb, thyroid ultrasound and orbital computed tomography formed the basis of the diagnosis. Using Ficoll-Paque density gradient centrifugation, PBMCs were isolated from about 9.2 ml of fresh peripheral blood. Total RNA was extracted with Trizol reagent and quality-checked on an Agilent 2100 Bioanalyzer. Trimming takes 5 bases from V and 2 bases from J, and the germline ends sit 10 bases apart. In the germline V gene, CDR1 corresponds to MNHEY and CDR2 to SVGEGT. The cysteine opens and the phenylalanine closes a CDR3 of 15 amino acids. Only CDR3 DNA remains: 45 bases, in frame from the first base.

Study-wide conclusions, independent of this receptor: In cross-validation, the 13-signature model distinguished ophthalmopathy from stable hyperthyroidism with 85% to 90% sensitivity and around 82% specificity, and in the test set the corresponding values were roughly 80% and 76%. In validation, the model predicted ophthalmopathy progression with about 71% sensitivity and roughly 72% specificity; 12 predicted patients were CT-confirmed with GO in a median of approximately 6.2 months. Among expanded thyroid clonotypes with frequency above 0.001, most also showed up in blood, which suggests that blood repertoires may reflect the thyroid immune response. No statistical method was used to set the sample size in advance, and the investigators knew which group each participant was assigned to.

The specimen sequenced was peripheral blood. Recombination connected TRBV6-2 or TRBV6-3 to TRBJ2-6; TRBD1 could be the D gene, as 6 bases match. This receptor was taken from a woman aged 18 to 35 with Graves' ophthalmopathy. Donor details come from another sample of the same person, matched by shared clones. In nucleotides, the sequence is TGTGCCAGCAGTGAACAGGGTGCTGGGGCCAACGTCCTGACTTTC. Its amino acids are CASSEQGAGANVLTF.